Listed here is a single T cell receptor beta chain. The CDR3 covers 13 residues. Germline V gene sequence: CDR1 MNHEY, CDR2 SMNVEV (reference sequence). The V and J ends lost 4 bases and 0 bases respectively, with 6 bases between them. The data were taken from a study of blood T cell repertoires in COVID-19. Libraries were prepared by immunoSEQ multiplex PCR; TCRdb keeps only in-frame clonotypes and omits some of them. This sample has under 45,000 clones, with about 83% found just once. This sequence joins TRBV27 and TRBJ1-1; D not certain. The sequenced material came from peripheral blood. The sequence was collected from a woman of 80 years or more with active or convalescent COVID-19. The CDR3 DNA follows: TGTGCCAGCAGTTCCCAAATGAACACTGAAGCTTTCTTT. Protein product: CASSSQMNTEAFF.